Following are 5 T cell receptor beta chains from one sample sequenced in a study of sequential checkpoint blockade in melanoma (dated by TCRdb to about 2019). Library preparation employed the immunoSEQ multiplex PCR assay. TCRdb provides this immuneACCESS table in a form limited to in-frame rearrangements. Some clones are lacking; in checked studies, under half of them reflect an unresolved V gene, and why the rest are absent is not known. Recorded for this sample are about 6,200 clones; about half of them occurred a single time. The ten top clones hold less than 55% of the sample. Taken with the paper, the label for treatment or condition translates to: randomized to nivolumab then ipilimumab (arm A) or the reverse (arm B). The specimen was CD8+ T cells sorted from blood (inferred from file names), collected from a patient given nivolumab and ipilimumab in sequence. These receptors were collected from a human donor with melanoma.

The chain has TRBV30 and TRBJ1-5; TRBD1 is a possible D gene (5 bases). Trimming stripped 5 bases from V and 0 bases from J, with 8 bases between. The CDR3 totals 13 residues. Germline V lookup: CDR1 GTSNPN, CDR2 SVGIG (reference sequence). For the CDR3, the DNA is TGTGCCTGGGGGACTGCTAGCAATCAGCCCCAGCATTTT. This gives the protein CAWGTASNQPQHF.

The chain carries TRBV28 and TRBJ1-4; D is ambiguous. The V end lost 2 bases, the J end lost 14 bases, and 12 bases lay between the germline ends. This CDR3 contains 12 residues. Germline V lookup: CDR1 MDHEN, CDR2 SYDVKM. The CDR3: CASSLGTSTLFF. In DNA form, the CDR3 reads TGTGCCAGCAGTTTAGGCACAAGTACGCTGTTTTTT.

The chain uses TRBV7-3 and TRBJ2-1, with 7 nucleotides matching TRBD1. From germline, CDR1 is SGHTA and CDR2 FQGTGA. The CDR3 totals 15 residues. J gave up 7 bases and V 1 base, and 7 bases lay outside the gene matches. CDR3 coding DNA: TGTGCCAGCAGCTTAAGACAGGGATCCGAAAATGAGCAGTTCTTC. It codes for CASSLRQGSENEQFF.

The CDR3 here is CASRLGAGQPYEQYF. The CDR3 DNA reads as TGTGCCAGCAGATTGGGTGCGGGGCAGCCCTACGAGCAGTACTTC. The V call is TRBV13, the J call TRBJ2-7; weak D call: TRBD2 (6 bases). Germline V lookup: CDR1 PRHDT, CDR2 FYEKMQ (reference sequence). The CDR3 covers 15 residues. V was pared by 6 bases and J by 2 bases, with 17 bases between.

This clone was detected only a few times. V usage is TRBV6-5 and J usage is TRBJ2-7; D might be TRBD2 (6 bases). Germline CDR1 MNHEY, CDR2 SVGAGI. The CDR3 extends over 14 amino acids. Deletions cut 7 bases from V and 0 bases from J, with 13 bases between. The CDR3 loop reads CASTEGRSSYEQYF. As DNA, the CDR3 is TGTGCCAGCACCGAGGGGAGGAGCTCCTACGAGCAGTACTTC.